In its sample, the clone carrying this T cell receptor beta chain was seen a few times. Its antigen is unknown. The data are from a study of CD8 T cells in ankylosing spondylitis. Findings and limits, study-wide: Reports of some motif variants in reactive arthritis synovial fluid and blood predate this one. The study identified a TCR beta motif of under 10 highly homologous variants that appeared characteristic of ankylosing spondylitis blood.

A quantitative 5'-RACE method, one with molecular barcodes, was used to make TCR beta libraries. Via MiXCR, TCRdb re-called the 5' RACE reads, giving one row per CDR3 protein. This table has over 700,000 distinct CDR3 sequences, roughly 20% appearing once. CDR3 size: 13 residues. From germline, CDR1 is GTSNPN and CDR2 SVGIG (reference sequence). With V trimmed by 4 bases and J by 6 bases, 4 bases remained unmatched. This sequence originates from a male donor with ankylosing spondylitis. The V and J genes are TRBV30 and TRBJ1-5; 9 nucleotides line up with TRBD1. Sequencing was done on a sample of blood, either unsorted or a sorted T cell fraction (not recorded which). CDR3 residues: CAWTRQGGQPQHF. CDR3 DNA: TGTGCCTGGACGAGACAGGGGGGTCAGCCCCAGCATTTT.